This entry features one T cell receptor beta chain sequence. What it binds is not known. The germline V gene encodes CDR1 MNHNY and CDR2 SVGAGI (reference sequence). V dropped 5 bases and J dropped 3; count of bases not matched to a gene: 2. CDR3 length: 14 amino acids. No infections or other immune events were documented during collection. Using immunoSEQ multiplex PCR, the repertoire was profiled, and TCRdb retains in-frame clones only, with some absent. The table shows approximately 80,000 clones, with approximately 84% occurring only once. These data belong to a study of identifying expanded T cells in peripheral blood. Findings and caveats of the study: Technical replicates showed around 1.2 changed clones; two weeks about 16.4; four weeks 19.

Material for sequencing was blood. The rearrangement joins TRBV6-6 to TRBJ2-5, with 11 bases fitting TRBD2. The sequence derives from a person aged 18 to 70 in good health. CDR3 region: CASSRSGREETQYF. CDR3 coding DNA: TGTGCCAGCAGTCGTAGCGGGAGGGAAGAGACCCAGTACTTC.